This record covers a single TCR beta chain. Its target is not known. TCRdb keeps only in-frame clones here, not all; method: immunoSEQ multiplex PCR. In the table there are about 55,000 clones, about 88% of which are singletons. The data stem from a study of OX40 agonist ivuxolimab in advanced cancers. Study outcomes and limitations: There were also nonresponders showing low normalized T-cell clonal expansion. With doses of 0.1 to 3.0 mg/kg, CD4+ and CD8+ blood T cells had undergone clonal expansion by week 6.

Patients were ineligible given autoimmune disease history or systemic immunosuppression. Samples of blood were obtained at baseline, on cycle 4 day 1, and on cycle 7 day 1. From germline, CDR1 is MDHEN and CDR2 SYDVKM. CDR3 length equals 13 residues. V was shortened by 7 bases and J by 3 bases, with 10 bases between the two germline ends. This TCR was recovered from an adult with an advanced solid tumor such as melanoma, head and neck, liver or kidney cancer. V and J are TRBV28 and TRBJ1-5; D is unresolved. Specimen: CD4+ or CD8+ T cells sorted from blood, collected in a trial of the OX40 agonist ivuxolimab. CDR3 bases: TGTGCCAGCAACGTTCGTCACAATCAGCCCCAGCATTTT. It is translated as CASNVRHNQPQHF.